The clone carrying this T cell receptor (beta chain) was recorded many times. Losses at the gene ends were 4 bases for V and 6 bases for J; bases not matched to a gene: 4. From germline, CDR1 is SGHRS and CDR2 YFSETQ. The CDR3 length is 14 residues. TCRdb re-called the 5' RACE reads with MiXCR, one entry per CDR3 protein. The profile shows some 30,000 distinct CDR3 sequences, approximately 15% of them singletons. The data belong to a study of neurological immune-mediated disorders. Time point of the sample: technical triplicate 3. The sample was CD4+ T cells from blood. This chain uses TRBV5-1 with TRBJ2-2; the match to TRBD1 covers 9 bases. This TCR came from a female donor with HTLV-1-associated myelopathy (HAM/TSP). The DNA for the CDR3 is TGCGCCAGCAGCCTAAGACAGGGGGCCGGGGAGCTGTTTTTT. As protein: CASSLRQGAGELFF.